One sample yielded the 25 T cell receptor beta chains listed below, sequenced in a study of blood T cell repertoires in COVID-19. Measured with immunoSEQ multiplex PCR; TCRdb has only the in-frame clones, and not every one. The data show 250,000 or so clones, about 88% seen once. Sequenced sample: peripheral blood. These receptor sequences come from a woman aged 40 to 49 who had recovered from COVID-19.

This rearrangement joins TRBV20-1 to TRBJ2-3; a possible D gene is TRBD2 (6 bases). CDR1 DFQATT and CDR2 SNEGSKA come from the germline V gene (reference sequence). Trimming removed 7 bases from V and 1 base from J, with 6 bases in between. The CDR3 is 11 residues long. CDR3 region: CSGEGTDTQYF. CDR3 nucleotides: TGCAGTGGGGAGGGCACAGATACGCAGTATTTT.

This CDR3 reads CASSDGAGGYNEQFF. The DNA for the CDR3 is TGCGCCAGCAGTGACGGAGCGGGGGGATACAATGAGCAGTTCTTC. J is TRBJ2-1 and V is TRBV10-1, with 9 bases identical to TRBD2. Germline assignment: CDR1 WNHNN and CDR2 SYGVQD (reference sequence). The junction had 4 bases not matched to a gene; V was cut back by 3 bases and J by 4 bases. The CDR3 extends over 15 amino acids.

This sequence joins TRBV19 and TRBJ1-4, with 7 bases matching TRBD1. V trimming: 3 bases; J trimming: 8 bases; junction bases outside the gene matches: 6. The CDR3 runs to 14 residues. The germline CDR1 and CDR2 sequences are LNHDA and SQIVND (reference sequence). The chain's CDR3 is CASSINRGREKLFF. CDR3 sequence (DNA): TGTGCCAGTAGTATTAATAGGGGGCGAGAAAAACTGTTTTTT.

The chain couples TRBV27 to TRBJ1-1; 8 positions match TRBD1. The CDR3 extends over 14 amino acids. From germline, CDR1 is MNHEY and CDR2 SMNVEV (reference sequence). The trim removed 5 bases at V and 6 bases at J, leaving 8 bases unmatched. The CDR3 region has the DNA TGTGCCAGCAGTAAAGGACAGGGTCGGGCTGAAGCTTTCTTT. It yields the protein CASSKGQGRAEAFF.

The CDR3 sequence is CASSTPDGNGAFF. Here the CDR3 DNA reads TGTGCCAGCAGCACACCGGACGGGAACGGGGCTTTCTTT. The gene calls are TRBV5-4 and TRBJ1-1, with unresolved D. The CDR3 is made up of 13 amino acids. Germline values: CDR1 SGHNT, CDR2 YYREEE (reference sequence). V shed 4 bases and J shed 11 bases, with 18 bases lying between them.

This chain uses TRBV3-1 (or the pseudogene TRBV3-2) with TRBJ2-3, with D tentatively TRBD2 (6 bases). Germline V lookup: CDR1 LGHDT, CDR2 YNNKEL (reference sequence). V lost 1 base and J 5 bases, leaving 16 bases between the germline ends. CDR3 length equals 16 residues. The CDR3 DNA sequence: TGTGCCAGCAGCCAAGGAGGAGGGGCCGTTGGAGATACGCAGTATTTT. Translated: CASSQGGGAVGDTQYF.

The gene calls are TRBV5-1 and TRBJ2-7, with D possibly being TRBD1 (5 bases). Trimming pared 4 bases from V and 3 bases from J, leaving 26 bases between. Germline CDR1 reads SGHRS; CDR2 reads YFSETQ. The CDR3 covers 18 residues. CDR3 DNA: TGCGCCAGCAGCCAGGATTGGCTCCGGAAGCAGGGAAGCTACGAGCAGTACTTC. Protein: CASSQDWLRKQGSYEQYF.

The V and J genes are TRBV27 and TRBJ1-1, with unresolved D. The CDR3 sequence is 13 residues long. Trimming removed 3 bases at V and 1 base at J, with 6 bases between. Germline loops: CDR1 MNHEY, CDR2 SMNVEV (reference sequence). The CDR3 loop is CASSLGKNTEAFF. The CDR3 nucleotides read TGTGCCAGCAGTTTGGGCAAGAACACTGAAGCTTTCTTT.

The chain carries TRBV7-9 and TRBJ1-1, with TRBD1 matching 9 bases. Unmatched junction bases numbered 8, after V lost 5 bases and J lost 4 bases. In germline, CDR1 is SEHNR, CDR2 FQNEAQ (reference sequence). The CDR3 is 15 residues long. CDR3 sequence (DNA): TGTGCCAGCAGCCCCCCGGGACAGGGAGTCACTGAAGCTTTCTTT. This translates into CASSPPGQGVTEAFF.

V and J are TRBV7-9 and TRBJ2-1; TRBD2 might be the D (5 bases). The CDR3 covers 14 residues. V was clipped by 0 bases and J by 8 bases, with 11 bases between them. Germline V gene sequence: CDR1 SEHNR, CDR2 FQNEAQ (reference sequence). The CDR3 DNA reads TGTGCCAGCAGCTTAGCGGGAGCGGCCGATGAGCAGTTCTTC. Residues: CASSLAGAADEQFF.

The chain employs TRBV19 and TRBJ1-5; D may be TRBD1 (6 bases). This CDR3 has 14 residues. Germline V gene sequence: CDR1 LNHDA, CDR2 SQIVND (reference sequence). V shed 7 bases and J shed 4 bases, with 14 bases lying between them. The DNA of the CDR3 is TGTGCCAGTATTAAGACAGGACCTAATCAGCCCCAGCATTTT. Protein: CASIKTGPNQPQHF.

V is TRBV27 and J is TRBJ1-2; 9 nucleotides line up with TRBD1. V lost 2 bases to trimming and J lost 5 bases; unmatched junction nucleotides: 0. Germline V CDR1 and CDR2: MNHEY, SMNVEV (reference sequence). The CDR3 covers 13 residues. As DNA, the CDR3 is TGTGCCAGCAGTTTAGGGACAGGGTATGGCTACACCTTC. This gives the protein CASSLGTGYGYTF.

V usage is TRBV29-1 and J usage is TRBJ2-2; D perhaps matches TRBD1 (6 bases). Trimming took 6 bases from V and 3 from J, leaving 11 bases between them. The CDR3 consists of 13 residues. Looked up from germline, CDR1 is SQVTM and CDR2 is ANQGSEA. Here the CDR3 DNA reads TGCAGCGTCCGACAGGTGGACACCGGGGAGCTGTTTTTT. Translated: CSVRQVDTGELFF.

This chain connects TRBV3-1 (or the pseudogene TRBV3-2) to TRBJ2-3; tentative D call: TRBD2 (6 bases). The CDR3 is 15 residues long. Trimming cost V 3 bases and J 3 bases, with 13 bases left between them. In germline, CDR1 is LGHDT, CDR2 YNNKEL (reference sequence). This CDR3 reads CASSQGLFETDTQYF. CDR3 in DNA: TGTGCCAGCAGCCAGGGACTTTTCGAGACAGATACGCAGTATTTT.

V gene TRBV18 combines with J gene TRBJ1-5; 12 nucleotides align to TRBD1. CDR3 length equals 15 residues. From germline, CDR1 is KGHSH and CDR2 LQKENI. Losses at the gene ends were 3 bases for V and 7 bases for J; bases not matched to a gene: 4. The CDR3 loop is CASSPGTGGGQPQHF. DNA for the CDR3: TGTGCCAGCTCACCTGGGACAGGGGGCGGCCAGCCCCAGCATTTT.

The V gene is TRBV4-3, the J gene TRBJ1-3; D is ambiguous. This CDR3 comprises 14 residues. Trimming cost V 0 bases and J 5 bases, with 8 bases left between them. CDR1 is LGHNA, CDR2 YSLEER, per germline. CDR3 sequence: CASSQDSGRNTIYF. The DNA of the CDR3 is TGCGCCAGCAGCCAAGATTCGGGGAGAAACACCATATATTTT.

The CDR3 loop is CASRSRQVSDYGYTF. DNA of the CDR3: TGTGCCAGTAGAAGTAGACAGGTTTCCGACTATGGCTACACCTTC. V is TRBV19 and J is TRBJ1-2; the D gene is possibly TRBD1 (6 bases). This CDR3 is built from 15 residues. V lost 6 bases, J lost 3 bases, and 17 bases lay in between. Looked up from germline, CDR1 is LNHDA and CDR2 is SQIVND (reference sequence). The whole variable domain, remainder taken from reference TRBV19 and TRBJ1-2, is DGGITQSPKYLFRKEGQNVTLSCEQNLNHDAMYWYRQDPGQGLRLIYYSQIVNDFQKGDIAEGYSVSREKKESFPLTVTSAQKNPTAFYLCASRSRQVSDYGYTFGSGTRLTVV.

This chain links TRBV5-6 with TRBJ2-3; TRBD1 agrees at 7 bases. This CDR3 has 14 residues. The germline V gene has CDR1 SGHDT and CDR2 YYEEEE. Trimming took 1 base from V and 4 from J; bases not matched to a gene: 3. The CDR3 protein is CASSLRGGADTQYF. CDR3 DNA: TGTGCCAGCAGCTTGAGAGGGGGCGCAGATACGCAGTATTTT.

The chain combines TRBV14 with TRBJ2-1; unclear D gene. Germline values: CDR1 SGHDN, CDR2 FVKESK. The CDR3 contains 15 residues. The ends were cut back, 1 base at V and 3 bases at J, with 10 bases in the middle. For the CDR3, the DNA is TGTGCCAGCAGCCAAGCCCTGGGCAGCTACAATGAGCAGTTCTTC. Residues: CASSQALGSYNEQFF.

The chain joins TRBV29-1 to TRBJ2-3; 7 bases map to TRBD1. Germline CDR1 reads SQVTM; CDR2 reads ANQGSEA. The CDR3 contains 13 residues. This CDR3 reads CSSTGTATDTQYF. As DNA, the CDR3 is TGCAGTTCAACCGGGACAGCCACAGATACGCAGTATTTT.

The rearrangement joins TRBV25-1 to TRBJ1-1; D might be TRBD1 (6 bases). Germline CDR1 and CDR2: MGHDK and SYGVNS. The CDR3 has 13 amino acids. Trimming took 8 bases from V and 3 from J, leaving 13 bases between them. This chain's CDR3 is CASQQGKYTEAFF. For the CDR3, the DNA is TGTGCCAGCCAACAGGGCAAGTACACTGAAGCTTTCTTT. The full variable domain, in which reference TRBV25-1 and TRBJ1-1 provide the parts outside the CDR3, is EADIYQTPRYLVIGTGKKITLECSQTMGHDKMYWYQQDPGMELHLIHYSYGVNSTEKGDLSSESTVSRIRTEHFPLTLESARPSHTSQYLCASQQGKYTEAFFGQGTRLTVV.

The table lists this clone with a count of one. V usage is TRBV2 and J usage is TRBJ1-6; tentatively, D is TRBD1 (5 bases). CDR1 and CDR2 (germline): SNHLY, FYNNEI. CDR3 length: 11 amino acids. Trimming shortened V by 6 bases and J by 14 bases, and 11 bases separated the two germline ends. This chain's CDR3 is CASSIDSSLHF. The CDR3 DNA follows: TGTGCCAGCAGCATCGACAGCTCCCTCCACTTT.

The chain recombines TRBV7-2 with TRBJ1-5, with D unclear. Between the trimmed V and J ends, which lost 1 base and 7 bases, there was a span of 8 bases. The CDR3 spans 13 residues. Per germline, CDR1 SGHTA and CDR2 FQGNSA. CDR3 region: CASSLDLSQPQHF. The CDR3 DNA sequence: TGTGCCAGCAGCTTAGATTTGAGCCAGCCCCAGCATTTT. Full variable domain (rest looked up from reference TRBV7-2 and TRBJ1-5): GAGVSQSPSNKVTEKGKDVELRCDPISGHTALYWYRQSLGQGLEFLIYFQGNSAPDKSGLPSDRFSAERTGGSVSTLTIQRTQQEDSAVYLCASSLDLSQPQHFGDGTRLSIL.

V and J are TRBV11-3 and TRBJ2-2, with D unresolved. V was trimmed by 5 bases and J by 2 bases, leaving 6 bases between them. Germline V lookup: CDR1 SGHNT, CDR2 YENEEA. The CDR3 totals 13 residues. The CDR3 DNA sequence: TGTGCCAGCAGCATCCGTAACACCGGGGAGCTGTTTTTT. Its protein product is CASSIRNTGELFF. The full variable domain, with the rest looked up from reference TRBV11-3 and TRBJ2-2, is EAGVVQSPRYKIIEKKQPVAFWCNPISGHNTLYWYLQNLGQGPELLIRYENEEAVDDSQLPKDRFSAERLKGVDSTLKIQPAELGDSAVYLCASSIRNTGELFFGEGSRLTVL.

This chain connects TRBV12-5 to TRBJ1-3, with D uncertain. Germline CDR1 and CDR2: LGHNT and FRNRAP. There are 15 residues in the CDR3. Trimming cost V 2 bases and J 4 bases, with 12 bases left between them. Here the CDR3 reads CASGLFIGSGNTIYF. In DNA, the CDR3 is TGTGCTAGTGGTTTGTTTATCGGTTCCGGAAACACCATATATTTT.